This T cell receptor beta chain was captured in a study of OX40 agonist ivuxolimab in advanced cancers. Study overall: Patients were dosed intravenously with ivuxolimab at 0.01 to 10 mg/kg every 2 weeks.

A remark on this clone: Its antigen is still unknown.

General observations from the study: The CD4+ and CD8+ T cells in the blood had expanded clonally by week 6 at 0.1 to 3.0 mg/kg. Mean expanded clone counts were higher in CD8+ than CD4+ T cells. Normalized T-cell clonal expansion was also low in a subset of nonresponders.

Profiled with immunoSEQ multiplex PCR; TCRdb holds only in-frame clones, not every one. The sample has 74,000 or so clones, approximately 84% seen once; the top ten hold 2% to 2.5%. With 8 bases clipped from V and 7 bases from J, the junction kept 10 bases outside the gene matches. The germline V gene encodes CDR1 SQVTM and CDR2 ANQGSEA. The CDR3 sequence is 12 residues long. The TCR was taken from an adult with an advanced solid tumor such as melanoma, head and neck, liver or kidney cancer. The sample in question was CD4+ or CD8+ T cells sorted from blood, obtained in a trial of the OX40 agonist ivuxolimab. V usage is TRBV29-1 and J usage is TRBJ1-2; 7 bases agree with TRBD1. The CDR3 nucleotides are TGCAGCAGTTTTTCCACAGGGGCTGGCTACACCTTC. Translated: CSSFSTGAGYTF.